The entry below describes one T cell receptor beta chain. Its specificity is unknown. The data are from a study of persistence of HIV-infected CD4 T cells. Study summary: Suppressive ART had lasted a median of roughly eight years.

An overlapping HIV-1 Gag peptide pool stimulated these cells at roughly 0.97 ug/peptide/mL. Sorting selected CD4+ T cells upregulating both CD40 ligand and CD69. A roughly 20-hour stimulation of CD8-depleted PBMCs used anti-CD28/CD49d costimulation, CD40-blocking antibody and enfuvirtide. The immunoSEQ assay was version 4, run in survey mode. The method was immunoSEQ multiplex PCR; TCRdb's version includes in-frame clones alone and lacks a portion of them. The table records tens of thousands of clones, under 80% of them present only once. This clonotype was obtained from an adult man with HIV who was CMV-seropositive. The source was CD4+ T cells sorted from PBMCs after approximately 19-hour stimulation, collected from a patient who received antiretroviral therapy.

This chain's CDR3 is CAIGGEGQMMGTGELFF. As DNA, the CDR3 is TGTGCCATCGGGGGGGAGGGACAAATGATGGGCACCGGGGAGCTGTTTTTT. The chain joins TRBV10-3 to TRBJ2-2, with D maybe TRBD2 (7 bases). V was cut by 8 bases and J by 4 bases, with 23 bases left in between. The length of the CDR3 is 17 residues. Germline V gene lookup returns CDR1 ENHRY and CDR2 SYGVKD.